This T cell receptor beta chain was recovered during a study of OX40 agonist ivuxolimab in advanced cancers. CDR1 and CDR2 (germline): SGHAT, FQNNGV. Trimming removed 5 bases at V and 7 bases at J, with 17 bases between. CDR3 length: 14 residues. Sequencing used immunoSEQ multiplex PCR; TCRdb keeps in-frame clones, though not all of them. The repertoire holds 60,000 to 80,000 clones, with more than 65% as singletons. The chain is built from TRBV11-2 and TRBJ1-2; D is ambiguous. This TCR derives from an adult with an advanced solid tumor such as melanoma, head and neck, liver or kidney cancer. The sample in question was CD4+ or CD8+ T cells sorted from blood, obtained in a trial of the OX40 agonist ivuxolimab. The CDR3 here is CASSPGWASGGYTF. CDR3 sequence (DNA): TGTGCCAGCAGCCCGGGATGGGCCTCGGGTGGCTACACCTTC.